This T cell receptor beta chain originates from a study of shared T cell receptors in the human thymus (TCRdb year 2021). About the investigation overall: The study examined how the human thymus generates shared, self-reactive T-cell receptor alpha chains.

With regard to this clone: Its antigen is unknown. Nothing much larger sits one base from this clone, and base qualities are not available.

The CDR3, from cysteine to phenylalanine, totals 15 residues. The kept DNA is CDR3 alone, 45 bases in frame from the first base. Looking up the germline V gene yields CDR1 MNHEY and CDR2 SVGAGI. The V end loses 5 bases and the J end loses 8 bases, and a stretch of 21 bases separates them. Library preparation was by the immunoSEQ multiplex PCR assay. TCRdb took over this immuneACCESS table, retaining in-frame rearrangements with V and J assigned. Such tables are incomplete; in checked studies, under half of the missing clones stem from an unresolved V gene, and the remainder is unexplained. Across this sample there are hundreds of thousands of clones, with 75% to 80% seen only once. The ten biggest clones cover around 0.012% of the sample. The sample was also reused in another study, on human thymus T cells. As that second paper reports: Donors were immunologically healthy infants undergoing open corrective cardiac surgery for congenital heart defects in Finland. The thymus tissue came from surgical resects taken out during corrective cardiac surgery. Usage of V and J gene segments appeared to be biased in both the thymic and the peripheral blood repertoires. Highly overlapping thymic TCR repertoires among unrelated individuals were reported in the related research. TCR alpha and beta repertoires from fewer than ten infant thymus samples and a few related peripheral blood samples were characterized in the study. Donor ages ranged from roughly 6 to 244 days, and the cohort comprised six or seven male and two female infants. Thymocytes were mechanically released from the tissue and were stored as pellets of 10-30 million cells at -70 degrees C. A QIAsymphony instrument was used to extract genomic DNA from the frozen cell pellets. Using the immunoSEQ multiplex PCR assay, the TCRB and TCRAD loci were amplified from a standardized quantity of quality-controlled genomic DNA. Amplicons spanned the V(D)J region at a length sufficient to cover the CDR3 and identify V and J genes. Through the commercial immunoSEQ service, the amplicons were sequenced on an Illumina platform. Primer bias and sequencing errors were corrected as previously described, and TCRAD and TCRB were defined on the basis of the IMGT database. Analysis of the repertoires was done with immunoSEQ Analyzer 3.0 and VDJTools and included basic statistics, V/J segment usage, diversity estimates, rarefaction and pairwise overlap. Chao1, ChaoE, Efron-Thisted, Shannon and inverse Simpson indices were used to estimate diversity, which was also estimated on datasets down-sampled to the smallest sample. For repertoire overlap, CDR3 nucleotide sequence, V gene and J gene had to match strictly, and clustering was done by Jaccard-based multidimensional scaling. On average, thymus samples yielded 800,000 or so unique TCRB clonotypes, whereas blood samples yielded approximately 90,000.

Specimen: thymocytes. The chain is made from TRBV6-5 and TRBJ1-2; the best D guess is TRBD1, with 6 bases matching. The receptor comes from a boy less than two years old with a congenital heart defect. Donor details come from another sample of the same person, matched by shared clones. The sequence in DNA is TGTGCCAGCAGTCCCCACGTAACGGGGGGCGGAGGCTACACCTTC. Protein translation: CASSPHVTGGGGYTF.